The 9 T cell receptor beta chains listed next were all sequenced from one sample in a study of T cell responses to AZD1222 COVID-19 vaccine. Here immunoSEQ multiplex PCR was the method, and the copy in TCRdb shows in-frame clones only, minus some. Found here are approximately 91,000 clones, about 88% of them singletons; the top ten hold approximately 12%. Sequencing used peripheral blood, obtained on day 0 of AZD1222 vaccination. Receptors originate from an adult in good health.

The V gene is TRBV3-1 (or the pseudogene TRBV3-2), the J gene TRBJ1-1; D is possibly TRBD1 (5 bases). Trimming left V 4 bases short and J 9 bases short, with 15 bases between. The length of the CDR3 is 13 residues. Germline V gene lookup returns CDR1 LGHDT and CDR2 YNNKEL (reference sequence). The CDR3: CASSPAGRPKAFF. CDR3 nucleotides: TGTGCCAGCAGCCCGGCGGGACGCCCAAAAGCTTTCTTT.

The chain is built from TRBV6-1 and TRBJ2-7, with D tentatively TRBD2 (6 bases). Trimming removed 3 bases at V and 4 bases at J, with 10 bases between. The CDR3 covers 13 residues. From germline, CDR1 is MNHNS and CDR2 SASEGT. This chain's CDR3 is CASSDGGRYEQYF. The CDR3, as DNA: TGTGCCAGCAGTGACGGGGGTCGGTACGAGCAGTACTTC.

This chain links TRBV7-9 with TRBJ2-7; the match to TRBD2 covers 9 bases. CDR1 and CDR2 (germline): SEHNR, FQNEAQ (reference sequence). The CDR3 totals 15 residues. The V gene end was trimmed by 11 bases and the J gene end by 5 bases; junction bases not matched to a gene: 16. CDR3 sequence: CACAPFSGGPHEQYF. CDR3 sequence (DNA): TGTGCCTGCGCCCCCTTCAGCGGGGGGCCCCACGAGCAGTACTTC.

The chain recombines TRBV5-1 with TRBJ1-6; 9 nucleotides align to TRBD1. This CDR3 has 15 amino acids. CDR1 SGHRS and CDR2 YFSETQ come from the germline V gene. V shed 3 bases, J shed 6 bases, and the junction held 4 bases outside the gene matches. CDR3 in amino acids: CASSYGQGPNSPLHF. CDR3 sequence (DNA): TGCGCCAGCAGCTACGGACAGGGGCCTAATTCACCCCTCCACTTT.

The rearrangement links TRBV29-1 to TRBJ2-7; weak D call: TRBD2 (5 bases). Germline V CDR1 and CDR2: SQVTM, ANQGSEA. The CDR3 totals 12 residues. V was shortened by 3 bases and J by 1 base, with 7 bases between the two germline ends. The CDR3 sequence: CSVEIASYEQYF. The CDR3 DNA follows: TGCAGCGTTGAGATAGCGTCCTACGAGCAGTACTTC.

A single count supports this clone. The chain is built from TRBV3-1 (or the pseudogene TRBV3-2) and TRBJ1-1, with D uncertain. Germline-derived CDR1 and CDR2 are LGHDT and YNNKEL (reference sequence). V was pared by 4 bases and J by 6 bases, with 15 bases between. The CDR3 extends over 14 amino acids. This CDR3 is CASSRETLYSEAFF. The CDR3 DNA follows: TGTGCCAGCAGCCGGGAGACCCTTTACTCTGAAGCTTTCTTT.

This chain uses TRBV30 with TRBJ2-7; maybe TRBD1 (6 bases). This CDR3 has 13 amino acids. Per the germline V gene, CDR1 is GTSNPN and CDR2 is SVGIG (reference sequence). Trimming stripped 4 bases from V and 0 bases from J, with 10 bases between. For the CDR3, the DNA is TGTGCCTGGACCTGGGACACCTCCTACGAGCAGTACTTC. Its translation: CAWTWDTSYEQYF.

Here the CDR3 reads CASSLTGVVDGYTF. CDR3 coding DNA: TGTGCCAGCAGCCTGACAGGGGTGGTCGATGGCTACACCTTC. The gene calls are TRBV4-2 and TRBJ1-2, with TRBD1 matching 8 bases. V was clipped by 4 bases and J by 6 bases; unmatched bases: 7. CDR3 length: 14 amino acids. Germline V gene sequence: CDR1 LGHNA, CDR2 YNFKEQ.

The chain has TRBV7-9 and TRBJ2-1; 12 nucleotides line up with TRBD2. This CDR3 has 15 amino acids. With 5 bases clipped from V and 9 bases from J, the junction kept 8 bases outside the gene matches. Per the germline V gene, CDR1 is SEHNR and CDR2 is FQNEAQ (reference sequence). CDR3 DNA: TGTGCCAGCAGCCCTTCTAGCGGGGGGGCTAGTGAGCAGTTCTTC. Residues: CASSPSSGGASEQFF.